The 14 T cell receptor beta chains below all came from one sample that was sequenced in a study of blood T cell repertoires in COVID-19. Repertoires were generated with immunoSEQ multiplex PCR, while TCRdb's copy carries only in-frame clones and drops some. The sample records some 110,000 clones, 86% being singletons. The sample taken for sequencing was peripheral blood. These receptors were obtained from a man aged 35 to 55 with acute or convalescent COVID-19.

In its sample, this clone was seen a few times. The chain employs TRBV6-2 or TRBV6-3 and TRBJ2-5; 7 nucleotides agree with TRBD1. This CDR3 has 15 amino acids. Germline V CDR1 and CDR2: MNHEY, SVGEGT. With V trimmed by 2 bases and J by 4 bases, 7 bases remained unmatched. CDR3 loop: CASSYLRGKGETQYF. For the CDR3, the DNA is TGTGCCAGCAGTTACCTCAGGGGGAAGGGAGAGACCCAGTACTTC.

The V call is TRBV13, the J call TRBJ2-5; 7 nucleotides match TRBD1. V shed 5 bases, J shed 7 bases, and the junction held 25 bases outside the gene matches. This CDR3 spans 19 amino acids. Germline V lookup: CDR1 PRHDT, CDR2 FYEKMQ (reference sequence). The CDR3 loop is CASSRSAGTARGLLGTQYF. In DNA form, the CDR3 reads TGTGCCAGCAGCCGCTCAGCCGGGACAGCCAGGGGCCTTCTTGGGACCCAGTACTTC.

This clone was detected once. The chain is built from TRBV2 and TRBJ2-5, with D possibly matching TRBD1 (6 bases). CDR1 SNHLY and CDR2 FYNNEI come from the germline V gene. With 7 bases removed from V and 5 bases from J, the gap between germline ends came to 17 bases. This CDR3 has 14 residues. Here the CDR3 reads CASTLNRAVETQYF. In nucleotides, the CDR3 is TGTGCCAGCACTCTGAACAGGGCCGTGGAGACCCAGTACTTC.

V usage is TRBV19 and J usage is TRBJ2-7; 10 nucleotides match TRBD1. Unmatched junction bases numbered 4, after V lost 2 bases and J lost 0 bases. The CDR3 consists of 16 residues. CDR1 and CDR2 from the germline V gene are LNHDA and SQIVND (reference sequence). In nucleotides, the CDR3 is TGTGCCAGTAGTATAAAGGGACAGGGGTTCTCCTACGAGCAGTACTTC. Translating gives CASSIKGQGFSYEQYF. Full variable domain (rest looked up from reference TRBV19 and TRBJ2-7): DGGITQSPKYLFRKEGQNVTLSCEQNLNHDAMYWYRQDPGQGLRLIYYSQIVNDFQKGDIAEGYSVSREKKESFPLTVTSAQKNPTAFYLCASSIKGQGFSYEQYFGPGTRLTVT.

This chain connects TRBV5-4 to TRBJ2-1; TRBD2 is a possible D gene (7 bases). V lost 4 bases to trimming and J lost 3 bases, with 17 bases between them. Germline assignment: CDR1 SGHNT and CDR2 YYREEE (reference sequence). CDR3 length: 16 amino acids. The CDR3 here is CASSPFWGGRYNEQFF. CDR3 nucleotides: TGTGCCAGCAGCCCGTTTTGGGGGGGGCGCTACAATGAGCAGTTCTTC.

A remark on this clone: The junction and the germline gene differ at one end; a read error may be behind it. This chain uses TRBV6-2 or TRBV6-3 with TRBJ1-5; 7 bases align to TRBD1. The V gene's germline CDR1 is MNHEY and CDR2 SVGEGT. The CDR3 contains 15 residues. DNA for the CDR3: TGTGCCAGCAGCAGAACGGGACAGACGTTTCAGACCCAGCATTTT. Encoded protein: CASSRTGQTFQTQHF.

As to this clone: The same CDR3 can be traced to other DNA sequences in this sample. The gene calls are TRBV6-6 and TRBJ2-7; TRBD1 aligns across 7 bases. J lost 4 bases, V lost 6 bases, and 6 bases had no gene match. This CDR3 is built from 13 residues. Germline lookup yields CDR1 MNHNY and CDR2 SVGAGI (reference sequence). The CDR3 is CASSPGTAYEQYF. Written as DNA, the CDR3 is TGTGCCAGCAGCCCCGGGACAGCGTACGAGCAGTACTTC.

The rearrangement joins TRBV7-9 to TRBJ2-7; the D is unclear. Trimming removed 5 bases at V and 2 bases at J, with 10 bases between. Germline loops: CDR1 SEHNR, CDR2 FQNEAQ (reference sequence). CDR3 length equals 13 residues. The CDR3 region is CASSQVFTYEQYF. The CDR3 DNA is TGTGCCAGCAGCCAGGTGTTTACCTACGAGCAGTACTTC.

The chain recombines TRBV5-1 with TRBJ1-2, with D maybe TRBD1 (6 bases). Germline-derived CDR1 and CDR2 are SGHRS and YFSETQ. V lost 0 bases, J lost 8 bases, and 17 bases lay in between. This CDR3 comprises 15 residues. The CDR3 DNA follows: TGCGCCAGCAGCTTGGGGGATGACAGGACCCCGGGCTACACCTTC. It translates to CASSLGDDRTPGYTF.

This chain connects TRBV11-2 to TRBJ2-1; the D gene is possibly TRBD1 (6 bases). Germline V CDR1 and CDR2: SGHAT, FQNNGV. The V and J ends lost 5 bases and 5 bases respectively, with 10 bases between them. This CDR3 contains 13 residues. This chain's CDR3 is CASSIQGNNEQFF. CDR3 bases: TGTGCCAGCAGCATACAGGGAAACAATGAGCAGTTCTTC.

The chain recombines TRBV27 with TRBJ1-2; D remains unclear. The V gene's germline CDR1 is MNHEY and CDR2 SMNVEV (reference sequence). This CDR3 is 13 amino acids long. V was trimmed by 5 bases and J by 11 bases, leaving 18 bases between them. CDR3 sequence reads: CASSPNRFSGYTF. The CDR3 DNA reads TGTGCCAGCAGTCCCAACCGGTTTTCGGGATACACCTTC.

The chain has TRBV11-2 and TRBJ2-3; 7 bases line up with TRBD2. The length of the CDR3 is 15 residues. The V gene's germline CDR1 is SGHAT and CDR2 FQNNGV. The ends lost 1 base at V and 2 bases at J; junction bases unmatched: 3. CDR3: CASSLVGLTTDTQYF. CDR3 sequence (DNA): TGTGCCAGCAGCTTAGTGGGACTAACCACAGATACGCAGTATTTT.

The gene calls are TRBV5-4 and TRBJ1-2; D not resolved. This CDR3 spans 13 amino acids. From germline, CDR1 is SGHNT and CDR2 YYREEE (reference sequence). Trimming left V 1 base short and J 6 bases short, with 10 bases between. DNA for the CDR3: TGTGCCAGCAGCTTGATTCGAGTCCATGGCTACACCTTC. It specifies CASSLIRVHGYTF.

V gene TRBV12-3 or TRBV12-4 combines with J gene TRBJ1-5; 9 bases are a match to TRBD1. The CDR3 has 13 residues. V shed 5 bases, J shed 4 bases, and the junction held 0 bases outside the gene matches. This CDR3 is CASSGQGNQPQHF. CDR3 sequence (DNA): TGTGCCAGCAGTGGACAGGGGAATCAGCCCCAGCATTTT.